This T cell receptor (beta chain) was retrieved from a study of T cells after yellow fever vaccination. As for the study in general: Preparing low-cell-number fractions relied on SMART-Seq v4 Ultra Low Input.

TCRdb fed the 5' RACE reads into MiXCR, producing one record per CDR3 protein. In the table there are about 85,000 distinct CDR3 sequences, 13% of which are singletons. Study results and caveats: Abundant clonotypes (contaminants from the bulk population) could be present in FACS-sorted repertoires. Faster peaking, at day 5 versus 15, marked a secondary response that was weaker.

This clonotype was detected a few times. Germline loops: CDR1 MNHEY, CDR2 SVGAGI. This CDR3 is 15 amino acids long. Losses at the gene ends were 5 bases for V and 8 bases for J; bases not matched to a gene: 14. Sequencing used CD8+ T cells not binding an NS4B(214-222) dextramer, sorted from PBMCs, obtained about 21 days after the first yellow fever vaccination. This chain uses TRBV6-5 with TRBJ1-2; 7 bases agree with TRBD1. This TCR came from a man aged 18 to 35 who received the YFV17D yellow fever vaccine. The CDR3 DNA reads as TGTGCCAGCAGTACCCACCCGACAGGGTACGACGGCTACACCTTC. This gives the protein CASSTHPTGYDGYTF.